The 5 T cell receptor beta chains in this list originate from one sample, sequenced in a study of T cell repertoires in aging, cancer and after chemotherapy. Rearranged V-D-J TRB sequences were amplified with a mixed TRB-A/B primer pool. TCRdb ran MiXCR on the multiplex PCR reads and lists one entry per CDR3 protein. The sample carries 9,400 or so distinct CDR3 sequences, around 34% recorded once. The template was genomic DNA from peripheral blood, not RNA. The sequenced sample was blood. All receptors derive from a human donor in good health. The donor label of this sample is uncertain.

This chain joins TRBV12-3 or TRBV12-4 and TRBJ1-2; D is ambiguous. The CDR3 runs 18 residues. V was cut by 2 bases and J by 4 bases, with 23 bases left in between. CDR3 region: CASSLRRGGQSNFYGYTF. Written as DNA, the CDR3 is TGTGCCAGCAGTTTACGGCGGGGAGGGCAAAGTAACTTCTATGGCTACACCTTC.

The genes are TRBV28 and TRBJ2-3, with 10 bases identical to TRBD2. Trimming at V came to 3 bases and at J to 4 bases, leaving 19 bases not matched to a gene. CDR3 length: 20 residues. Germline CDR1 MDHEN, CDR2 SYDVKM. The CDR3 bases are TGTGCCAGCAGTTTCGTAAATAGCGGGGGGAACCACCATTCGGCAGATACGCAGTATTTT. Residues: CASSFVNSGGNHHSADTQYF.

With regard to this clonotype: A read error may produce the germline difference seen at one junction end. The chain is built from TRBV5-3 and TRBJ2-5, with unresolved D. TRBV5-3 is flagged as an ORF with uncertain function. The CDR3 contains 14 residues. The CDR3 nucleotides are TGCGCCAGCAGCTTGGCCGGCACAGAAGAGACCCAGTACTTC. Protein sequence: CASSLAGTEETQYF.

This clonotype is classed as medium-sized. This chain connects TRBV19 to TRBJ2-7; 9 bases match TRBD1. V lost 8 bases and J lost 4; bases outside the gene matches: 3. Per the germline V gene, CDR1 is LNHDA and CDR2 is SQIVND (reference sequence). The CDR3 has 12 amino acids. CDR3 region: CASGQGTYEQYF. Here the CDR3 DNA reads TGTGCCAGTGGACAGGGGACATACGAGCAGTACTTC.

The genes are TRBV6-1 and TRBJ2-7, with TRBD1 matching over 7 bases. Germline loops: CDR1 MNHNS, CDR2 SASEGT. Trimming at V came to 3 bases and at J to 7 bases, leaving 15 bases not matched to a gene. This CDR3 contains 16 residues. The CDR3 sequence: CASSETRDSSYEEQYF. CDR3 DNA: TGTGCCAGCAGTGAGACCCGGGACAGTTCTTACGAGGAGCAGTACTTC.